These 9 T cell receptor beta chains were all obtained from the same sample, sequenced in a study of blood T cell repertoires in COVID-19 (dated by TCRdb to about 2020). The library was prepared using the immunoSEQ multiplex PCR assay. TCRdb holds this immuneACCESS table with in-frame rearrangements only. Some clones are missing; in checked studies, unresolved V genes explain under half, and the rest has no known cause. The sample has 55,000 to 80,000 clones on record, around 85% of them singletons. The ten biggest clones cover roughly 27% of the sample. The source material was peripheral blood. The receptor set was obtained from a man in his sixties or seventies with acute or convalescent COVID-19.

CDR3: CASSRGGLAGGTGELFF. CDR3 nucleotides: TGTGCCAGCAGTCGTGGAGGACTAGCGGGAGGTACCGGGGAGCTGTTTTTT. The rearrangement uses TRBV6-6 and TRBJ2-2, with TRBD2 identical over 14 bases. The ends lost 5 bases at V and 5 bases at J; junction bases unmatched: 7. CDR3 length equals 17 residues. Looked up from germline, CDR1 is MNHNY and CDR2 is SVGAGI (reference sequence).

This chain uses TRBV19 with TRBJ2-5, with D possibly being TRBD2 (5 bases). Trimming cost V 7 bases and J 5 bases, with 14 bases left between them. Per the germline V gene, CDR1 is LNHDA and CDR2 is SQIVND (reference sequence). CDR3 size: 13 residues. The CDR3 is CASKGGPMETQYF. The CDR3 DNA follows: TGTGCCAGTAAGGGCGGGCCAATGGAGACCCAGTACTTC.

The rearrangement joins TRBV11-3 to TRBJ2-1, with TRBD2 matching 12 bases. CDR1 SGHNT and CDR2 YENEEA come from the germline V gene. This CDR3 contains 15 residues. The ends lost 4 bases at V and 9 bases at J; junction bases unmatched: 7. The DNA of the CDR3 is TGTGCCAGCAGCTCAGCTAGCGGGAGGGCCACTGAGCAGTTCTTC. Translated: CASSSASGRATEQFF.

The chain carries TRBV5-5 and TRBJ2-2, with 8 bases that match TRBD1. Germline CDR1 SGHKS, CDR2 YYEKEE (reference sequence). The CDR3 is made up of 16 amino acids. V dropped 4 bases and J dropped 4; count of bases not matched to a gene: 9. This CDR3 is CASSLGGQAGTGELFF. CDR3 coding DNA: TGTGCCAGCAGCCTGGGGGGACAGGCCGGCACCGGGGAGCTGTTTTTT. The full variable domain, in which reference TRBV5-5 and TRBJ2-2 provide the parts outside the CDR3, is DAGVTQSPTHLIKTRGQQVTLRCSPISGHKSVSWYQQVLGQGPQFIFQYYEKEERGRGNFPDRFSARQFPNYSSELNVNALLLGDSALYLCASSLGGQAGTGELFFGEGSRLTVL.

This CDR3 is CASSSLAGVDGELFF. The CDR3 bases are TGTGCCAGCAGCTCGCTAGCGGGAGTTGACGGGGAGCTGTTTTTT. This chain uses TRBV11-3 with TRBJ2-2; 10 nucleotides agree with TRBD2. This CDR3 region has 15 residues. From germline, CDR1 is SGHNT and CDR2 YENEEA. The ends lost 4 bases at V and 7 bases at J; junction bases unmatched: 6.

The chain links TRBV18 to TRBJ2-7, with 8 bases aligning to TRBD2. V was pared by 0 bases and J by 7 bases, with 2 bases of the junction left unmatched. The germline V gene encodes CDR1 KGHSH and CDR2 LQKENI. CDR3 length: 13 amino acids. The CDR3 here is CASSPPAGGEQYF. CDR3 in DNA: TGTGCCAGCTCACCACCGGCGGGGGGTGAGCAGTACTTC.

The CDR3 loop is CASSSGLGQTGPYTGELFF. The CDR3 DNA follows: TGTGCCAGCAGCTCAGGTTTGGGGCAGACAGGTCCGTACACCGGGGAGCTGTTTTTT. The chain uses TRBV11-2 and TRBJ2-2; D may be TRBD1 (6 bases). Trimming took off 4 bases at V and 3 bases at J, with 24 bases between the two ends. The germline gives CDR1 SGHAT, CDR2 FQNNGV. The CDR3 is made up of 19 amino acids.

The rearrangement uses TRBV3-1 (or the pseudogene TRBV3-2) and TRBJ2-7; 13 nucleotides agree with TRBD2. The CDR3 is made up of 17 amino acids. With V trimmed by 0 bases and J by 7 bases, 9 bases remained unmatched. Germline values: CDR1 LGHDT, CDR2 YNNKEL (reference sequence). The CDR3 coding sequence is TGTGCCAGCAGCCAAGATCATCGGACTAGCGGGAGTGATGAGCAGTACTTC. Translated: CASSQDHRTSGSDEQYF.

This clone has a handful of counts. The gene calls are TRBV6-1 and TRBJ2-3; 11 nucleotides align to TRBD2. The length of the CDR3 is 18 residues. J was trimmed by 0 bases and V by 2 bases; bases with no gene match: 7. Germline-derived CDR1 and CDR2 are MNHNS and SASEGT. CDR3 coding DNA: TGTGCCAGCAGTGAATTTACTAGCGGGAGAGTAAGCACAGATACGCAGTATTTT. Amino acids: CASSEFTSGRVSTDTQYF.